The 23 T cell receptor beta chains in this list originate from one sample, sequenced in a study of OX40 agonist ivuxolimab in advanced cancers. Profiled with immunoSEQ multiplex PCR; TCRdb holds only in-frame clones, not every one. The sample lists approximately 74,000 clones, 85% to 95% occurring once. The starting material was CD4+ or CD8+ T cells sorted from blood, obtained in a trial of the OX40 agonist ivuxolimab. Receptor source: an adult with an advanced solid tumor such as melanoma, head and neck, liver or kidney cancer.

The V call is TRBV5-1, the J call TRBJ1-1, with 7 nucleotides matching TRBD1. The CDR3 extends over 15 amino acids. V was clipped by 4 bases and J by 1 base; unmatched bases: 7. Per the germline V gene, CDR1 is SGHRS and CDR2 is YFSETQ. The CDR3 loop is CASSKTGERNTEAFF. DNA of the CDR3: TGCGCCAGCAGCAAAACAGGGGAACGGAACACTGAAGCTTTCTTT. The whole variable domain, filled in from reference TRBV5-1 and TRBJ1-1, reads KAGVTQTPRYLIKTRGQQVTLSCSPISGHRSVSWYQQTPGQGLQFLFEYFSETQRNKGNFPGRFSGRQFSNSRSEMNVSTLELGDSALYLCASSKTGERNTEAFFGQGTRLTVV.

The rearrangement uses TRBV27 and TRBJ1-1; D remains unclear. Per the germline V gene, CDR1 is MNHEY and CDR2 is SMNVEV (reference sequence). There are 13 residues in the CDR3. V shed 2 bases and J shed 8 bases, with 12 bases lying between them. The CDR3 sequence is CASSLNRLGEAFF. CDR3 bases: TGTGCCAGCAGTTTAAATCGGTTGGGCGAAGCTTTCTTT.

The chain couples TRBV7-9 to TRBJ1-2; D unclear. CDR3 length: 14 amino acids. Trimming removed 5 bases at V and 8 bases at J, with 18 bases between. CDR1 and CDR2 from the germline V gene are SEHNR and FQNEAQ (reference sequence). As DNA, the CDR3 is TGTGCCAGCAGCCCTTACAATCCGGACGTAGGCTACACCTTC. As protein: CASSPYNPDVGYTF.

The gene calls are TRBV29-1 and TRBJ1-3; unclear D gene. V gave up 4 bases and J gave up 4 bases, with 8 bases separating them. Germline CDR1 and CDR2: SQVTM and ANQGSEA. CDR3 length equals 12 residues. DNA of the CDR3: TGCAGCGTTGCAGTGGGAGGAAACACCATATATTTT. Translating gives CSVAVGGNTIYF.

The CDR3, as DNA: TGTGCCAGCAGTTACTCGATGGCCTTGGAGCAGTACTTC. This gives the protein CASSYSMALEQYF. The genes are TRBV6-5 and TRBJ2-7; D remains ambiguous. V was cut by 0 bases and J by 7 bases, with 10 bases left in between. The CDR3 has 13 residues. Germline V lookup: CDR1 MNHEY, CDR2 SVGAGI.

The CDR3 sequence: CASSLEGYSNQPQHF. The CDR3 DNA sequence: TGTGCCAGCAGCTTGGAGGGGTATAGCAATCAGCCCCAGCATTTT. This chain joins TRBV5-8 and TRBJ1-5, with D perhaps matching TRBD1 (5 bases). The CDR3 contains 15 residues. V was trimmed by 0 bases and J by 0 bases, leaving 7 bases between them. Germline V lookup: CDR1 SGHTS, CDR2 YDEGEE. Full variable domain (rest looked up from reference TRBV5-8 and TRBJ1-5): EAGVTQSPTHLIKTRGQQATLRCSPISGHTSVYWYQQALGLGLQFLLWYDEGEERNRGNFPPRFSGRQFPNYSSELNVNALELEDSALYLCASSLEGYSNQPQHFGDGTRLSIL.

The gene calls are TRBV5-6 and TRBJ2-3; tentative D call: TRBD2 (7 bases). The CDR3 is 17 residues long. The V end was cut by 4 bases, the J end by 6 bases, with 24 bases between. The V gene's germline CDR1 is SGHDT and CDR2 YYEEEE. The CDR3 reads CASSLSGTVPRGDTQYF. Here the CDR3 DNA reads TGTGCCAGCAGCCTCAGCGGGACGGTTCCTAGGGGGGATACGCAGTATTTT.

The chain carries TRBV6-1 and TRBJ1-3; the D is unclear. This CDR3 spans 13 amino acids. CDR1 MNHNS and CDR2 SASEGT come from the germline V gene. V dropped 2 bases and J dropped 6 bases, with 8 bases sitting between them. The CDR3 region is CASSEQVENTIYF. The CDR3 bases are TGTGCCAGCAGTGAACAGGTTGAAAACACCATATATTTT.

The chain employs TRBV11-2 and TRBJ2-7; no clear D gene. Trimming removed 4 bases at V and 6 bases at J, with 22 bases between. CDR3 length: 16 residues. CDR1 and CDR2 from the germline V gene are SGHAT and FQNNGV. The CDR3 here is CASSSPPSGPTFEQYF. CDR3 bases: TGTGCCAGCAGCTCCCCCCCCTCCGGGCCCACGTTCGAGCAGTACTTC.

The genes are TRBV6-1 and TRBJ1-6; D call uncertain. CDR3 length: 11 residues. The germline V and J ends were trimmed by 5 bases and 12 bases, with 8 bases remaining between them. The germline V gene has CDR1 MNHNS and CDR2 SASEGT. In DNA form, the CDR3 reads TGTGCCAGCAGTTTAATCGGACCCCTCCACTTT. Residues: CASSLIGPLHF.

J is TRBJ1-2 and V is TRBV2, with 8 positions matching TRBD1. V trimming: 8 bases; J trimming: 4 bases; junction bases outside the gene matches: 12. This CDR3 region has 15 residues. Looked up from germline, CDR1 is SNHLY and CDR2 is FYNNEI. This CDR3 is CASLSLGQGAYGYTF. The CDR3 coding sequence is TGTGCCAGCTTATCCTTGGGGCAGGGGGCCTATGGCTACACCTTC.

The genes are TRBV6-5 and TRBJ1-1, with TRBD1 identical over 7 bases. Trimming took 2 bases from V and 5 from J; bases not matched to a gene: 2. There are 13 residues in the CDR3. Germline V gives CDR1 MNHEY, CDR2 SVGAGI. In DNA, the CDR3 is TGTGCCAGCAGTTACACAGGGGTTACTGAAGCTTTCTTT. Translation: CASSYTGVTEAFF.

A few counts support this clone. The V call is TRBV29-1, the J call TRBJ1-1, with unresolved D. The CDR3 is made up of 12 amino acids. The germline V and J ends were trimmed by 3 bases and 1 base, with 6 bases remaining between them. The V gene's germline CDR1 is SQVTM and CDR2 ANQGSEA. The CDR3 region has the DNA TGCAGCGTTGATCCACAGAACACTGAAGCTTTCTTT. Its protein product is CSVDPQNTEAFF.

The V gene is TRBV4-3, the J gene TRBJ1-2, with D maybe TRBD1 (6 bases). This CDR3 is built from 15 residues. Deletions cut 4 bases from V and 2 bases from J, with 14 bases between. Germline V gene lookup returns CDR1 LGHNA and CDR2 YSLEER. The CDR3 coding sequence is TGCGCCAGCAGCCCAGGGACATCGGGAAACTATGGCTACACCTTC. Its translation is CASSPGTSGNYGYTF.

CDR3 nucleotides: TGCGCCAGCACCCTAGACATTAGCAATCAGCCCCAGCATTTT. Encoded protein: CASTLDISNQPQHF. The J gene is TRBJ1-5, the V gene TRBV4-1; no firm D call. V shed 7 bases and J shed 0 bases, with 10 bases lying between them. The CDR3 is made up of 14 amino acids. The germline V gene has CDR1 MGHRA and CDR2 YSYEKL.

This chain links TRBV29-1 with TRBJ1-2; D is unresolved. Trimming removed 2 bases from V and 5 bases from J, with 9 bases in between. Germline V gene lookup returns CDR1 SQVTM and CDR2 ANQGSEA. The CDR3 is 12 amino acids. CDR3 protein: CSVESTYYGYTF. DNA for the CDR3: TGCAGCGTTGAAAGCACTTATTATGGCTACACCTTC. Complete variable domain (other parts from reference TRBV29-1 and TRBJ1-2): SAVISQKPSRDICQRGTSLTIQCQVDSQVTMMFWYRQQPGQSLTLIATANQGSEATYESGFVIDKFPISRPNLTFSTLTVSNMSPEDSSIYLCSVESTYYGYTFGSGTRLTVV.

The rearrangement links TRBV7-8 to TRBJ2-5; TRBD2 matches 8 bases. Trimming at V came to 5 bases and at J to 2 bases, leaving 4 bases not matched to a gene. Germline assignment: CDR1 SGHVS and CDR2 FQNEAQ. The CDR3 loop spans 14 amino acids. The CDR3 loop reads CASSRGGLQETQYF. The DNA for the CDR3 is TGTGCCAGCAGCCGGGGGGGATTACAAGAGACCCAGTACTTC.

CDR3 DNA: TGTGCCAGCAGTTTAGACGACGGTATGGGATACGAGCAGTACTTC. This sequence encodes CASSLDDGMGYEQYF. This chain uses TRBV27 with TRBJ2-7; no clear D. The CDR3 runs 15 residues. Trimming cost V 2 bases and J 4 bases, with 15 bases left between them. The germline V gene encodes CDR1 MNHEY and CDR2 SMNVEV (reference sequence).

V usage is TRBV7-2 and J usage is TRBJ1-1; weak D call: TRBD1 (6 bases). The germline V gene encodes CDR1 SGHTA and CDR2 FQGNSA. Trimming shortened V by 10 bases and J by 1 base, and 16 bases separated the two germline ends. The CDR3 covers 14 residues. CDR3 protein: CATVLQGQNTEAFF. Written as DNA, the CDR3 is TGTGCCACCGTTTTACAGGGCCAGAACACTGAAGCTTTCTTT. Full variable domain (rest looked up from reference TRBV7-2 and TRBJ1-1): GAGVSQSPSNKVTEKGKDVELRCDPISGHTALYWYRQSLGQGLEFLIYFQGNSAPDKSGLPSDRFSAERTGGSVSTLTIQRTQQEDSAVYLCATVLQGQNTEAFFGQGTRLTVV.

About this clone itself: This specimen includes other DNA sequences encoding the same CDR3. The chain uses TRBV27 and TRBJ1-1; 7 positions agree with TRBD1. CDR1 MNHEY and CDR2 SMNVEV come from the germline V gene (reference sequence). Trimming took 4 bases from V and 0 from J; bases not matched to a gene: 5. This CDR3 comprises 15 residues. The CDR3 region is CASSSRTGVNTEAFF. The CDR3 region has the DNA TGTGCCAGCAGTTCTCGGACAGGAGTGAACACTGAAGCTTTCTTT.

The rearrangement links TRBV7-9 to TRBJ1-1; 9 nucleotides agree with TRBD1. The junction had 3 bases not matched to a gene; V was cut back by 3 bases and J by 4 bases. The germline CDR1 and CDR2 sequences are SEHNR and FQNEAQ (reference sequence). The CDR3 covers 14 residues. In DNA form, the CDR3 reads TGTGCCAGCAGCTTGACAGGGGGAATCACTGAAGCTTTCTTT. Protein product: CASSLTGGITEAFF. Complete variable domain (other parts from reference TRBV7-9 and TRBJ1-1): DTGVSQNPRHKITKRGQNVTFRCDPISEHNRLYWYRQTLGQGPEFLTYFQNEAQLEKSRLLSDRFSAERPKGSFSTLEIQRTEQGDSAMYLCASSLTGGITEAFFGQGTRLTVV.

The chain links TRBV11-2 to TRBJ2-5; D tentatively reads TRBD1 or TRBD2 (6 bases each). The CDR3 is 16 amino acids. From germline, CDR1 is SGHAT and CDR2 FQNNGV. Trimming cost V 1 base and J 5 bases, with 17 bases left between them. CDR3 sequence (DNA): TGTGCCAGCAGCTTAGGGGTAGGGGGGTACTTGGAGACCCAGTACTTC. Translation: CASSLGVGGYLETQYF.

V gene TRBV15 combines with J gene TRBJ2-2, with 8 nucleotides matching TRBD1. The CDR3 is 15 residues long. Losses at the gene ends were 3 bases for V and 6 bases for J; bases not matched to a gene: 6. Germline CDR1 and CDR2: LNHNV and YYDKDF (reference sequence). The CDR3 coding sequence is TGTGCCACCAGCAGCGGACAGGGTTTCGCCGGGGAGCTGTTTTTT. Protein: CATSSGQGFAGELFF.